This section outlines one T cell receptor beta chain sequence together with its context. These data are taken from a study of blood T cell repertoires in COVID-19. Study summary: PBMCs, B-cell-depleted T cells, or T cells were the source of the cDNA or gDNA that made up the material.

V lost 7 bases to trimming and J lost 5 bases; unmatched junction nucleotides: 11. The CDR3 loop spans 16 amino acids. Germline V CDR1 and CDR2: MNHNY, SVGAGI (reference sequence). Methods used by the authors: For nucleated cells, counts were estimated from reference gene primer amplification. The table came from immunoSEQ multiplex PCR; TCRdb's copy has only in-frame clones and leaves some out. V and J calls and clone size are as listed in that table; D and trimming were resolved from the DNA. The sample includes around 59,000 clones, about 84% of them seen just once. The receptor comes from a man aged 55-75 years with acute or convalescent COVID-19. Sequenced sample: peripheral blood. V is TRBV6-6 and J is TRBJ2-2, with TRBD1 identical over 9 bases. This CDR3 reads CASTQRDRAKTGELFF. The CDR3 nucleotides read TGTGCCAGCACCCAAAGGGACAGGGCTAAGACCGGGGAGCTGTTTTTT.